This T cell receptor beta chain emerged from a study of blood T cells in healthy people across ages. At the level of the study: Through template switching, about one barcoded beta molecule was captured per two T cells, as measured in model experiments.

Germline V CDR1 and CDR2: DFQATT, SNEGSKA (reference sequence). J gave up 1 base and V 0 bases, and 2 bases lay outside the gene matches. The CDR3 covers 15 residues. A sample-barcoded 5' primer and a J-beta primer mix were used in a second PCR of roughly 7 to 11 cycles. Every cDNA was tagged by a template-switch adaptor with 12 random nucleotides. MiXCR was run by TCRdb on the 5' RACE reads, yielding one entry per CDR3 protein. The table includes under 1,000,000 distinct CDR3 sequences, 30% to 45% detected once. This receptor was identified in a man aged 18 to 30 in good health. Input material: blood. This sequence joins TRBV20-1 and TRBJ2-3; TRBD2 matches 9 bases. The CDR3 spells CSARDRGGGTDTQYF. The CDR3 DNA reads TGCAGTGCTAGAGATCGCGGGGGGGGCACAGATACGCAGTATTTT.